This T cell receptor beta chain was sequenced in a study of CD8 T cells in ankylosing spondylitis (dated 2017 in TCRdb). With regard to the full study: To find TCR variants linked to disease, the study profiled T cell receptor beta repertoires in ankylosing spondylitis patients and healthy donors. The full study cohort was made up of about two dozen ankylosing spondylitis patients and about a hundred healthy donors. Peripheral blood was sampled, and synovial fluid was additionally collected from ankylosing spondylitis patients.

The instrument was an Illumina HiSeq 2500. Quantitative 5'-RACE with molecular barcodes was used to prepare TCR beta libraries. The original methods were these. A new computational method, built on a probabilistic model of VDJ rearrangement, was used to identify disease-linked TCR variants. In TCRdb, the public reads were trimmed at Q25 with fastp and aligned with MiXCR, with productive beta chains retained. Rows matching on CDR3 protein sequence are summarized as one entry with the most common DNA and genes. The V and J calls here are based on TCRdb, not the publication. In all, the sample holds around 770,000 distinct CDR3 sequences, and roughly 12% of those were seen once. The top ten constitute about 0.49% of the sample. Relative to germline, V is 2 bases shorter and J is 6 bases shorter, with 14 bases between their ends. The germline V gene (reference sequence) gives CDR1 as MNHEY and CDR2 as SMNVEV. The CDR3 covers 15 residues, taking in both the cysteine and the phenylalanine. Only the CDR3 part of the read is kept: 45 bases, read in frame from the first base.

Results the study describes overall, beyond this receptor: In peripheral blood, the disease-linked clones were found at relatively low frequencies and had a CD8+ phenotype. Some TCR beta motif variants had previously been reported in synovial fluid and blood of reactive arthritis patients, which suggested common disease-initiation mechanisms. Blood from ankylosing spondylitis patients appeared to be characterized by a TCR beta motif composed of several highly homologous amino acid variants. The disease-linked clones were reported as significantly enriched in matched synovial fluid samples from ankylosing spondylitis patients.

Details on this clonotype: There is no known antigen for this receptor. No quality values exist for individual bases; no much larger clone is one base distant.

This TCR came from a male donor with ankylosing spondylitis. Input material: blood, either unsorted or a sorted T cell fraction (not recorded which). The chain is assembled from TRBV27 and TRBJ2-1, with the D gene tentatively TRBD1 or TRBD2, based on 5 matching bases in each. The CDR3 region reads CASSLGGWGPNEQFF. The sequenced DNA is TGTGCCAGCAGTTTAGGCGGGTGGGGCCCCAATGAGCAGTTCTTC.